This TCR beta chain was captured by sequencing in a study of PD-1 blockade in classical Hodgkin lymphoma. Study information: Patients were administered nivolumab (3 mg/kg intravenously) every 2 weeks. Findings and caveats of the study: Although disease activity or prior therapy may be involved, causes of the repertoire differences remain undefined. Healthy donors were reported to have higher baseline TCR diversity than newly diagnosed patients. Patients excluded were those beginning nivolumab under 1 year after ASCT.

As for this clone: The antigen remains undetermined.

Time point in this sample: cycle 4 day 1 (C4D1), after six to seven weeks of nivolumab. No patient escaped relapse after autologous stem cell transplantation, and brentuximab vedotin exposure varied. Starting with thawed PBMCs, CD4+ T cells were purified by magnetic negative selection. Clones were sequenced by immunoSEQ multiplex PCR, and TCRdb holds only the in-frame ones, with some missing. The sample gives 25,000 to 30,000 clones, approximately 80% of which show up once; 0.5% to 0.7% is in the top ten. The TCR sequence derives from a human donor with classical Hodgkin lymphoma. The sample in question was CD4+ T cells from blood, obtained before the fourth cycle of nivolumab.

The CDR3 DNA reads TGTGCCGGCACCACAGCGGGAGGGCGGGAGCAGTACTTC. Amino acids: CAGTTAGGREQYF. This chain links TRBV28 with TRBJ2-7; 10 bases align to TRBD2. The V segment lost 11 bases and the J segment 7 bases; nucleotides outside the gene matches: 11. The length of the CDR3 is 13 residues. Germline CDR1 MDHEN, CDR2 SYDVKM.